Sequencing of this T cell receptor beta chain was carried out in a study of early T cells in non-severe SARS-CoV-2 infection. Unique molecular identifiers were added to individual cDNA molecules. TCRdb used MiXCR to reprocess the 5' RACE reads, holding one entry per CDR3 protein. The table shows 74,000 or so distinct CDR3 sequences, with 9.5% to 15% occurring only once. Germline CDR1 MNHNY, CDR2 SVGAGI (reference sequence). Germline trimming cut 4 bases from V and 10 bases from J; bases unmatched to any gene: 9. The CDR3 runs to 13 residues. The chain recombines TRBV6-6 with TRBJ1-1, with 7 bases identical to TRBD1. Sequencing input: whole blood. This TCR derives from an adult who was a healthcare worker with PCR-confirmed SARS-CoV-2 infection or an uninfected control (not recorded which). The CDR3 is CASSFETGRGAFF. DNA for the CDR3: TGTGCCAGCAGTTTCGAGACAGGGAGAGGAGCTTTCTTT.